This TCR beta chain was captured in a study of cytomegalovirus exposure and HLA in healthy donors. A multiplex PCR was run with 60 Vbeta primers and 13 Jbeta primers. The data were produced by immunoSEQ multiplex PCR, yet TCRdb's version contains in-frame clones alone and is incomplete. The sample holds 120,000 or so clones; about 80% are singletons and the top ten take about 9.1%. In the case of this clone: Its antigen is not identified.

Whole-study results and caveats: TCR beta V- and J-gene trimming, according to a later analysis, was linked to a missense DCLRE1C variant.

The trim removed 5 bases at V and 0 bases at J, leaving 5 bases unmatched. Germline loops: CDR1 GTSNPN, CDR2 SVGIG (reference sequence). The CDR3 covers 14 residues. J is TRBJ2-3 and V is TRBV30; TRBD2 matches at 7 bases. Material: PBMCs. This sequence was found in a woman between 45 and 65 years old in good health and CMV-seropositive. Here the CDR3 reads CAWGGGRSTDTQYF. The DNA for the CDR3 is TGTGCCTGGGGGGGAGGGAGGAGCACAGATACGCAGTATTTT.